The 28 T cell receptor beta chains reported below all come from one sample, sequenced in a study of cytomegalovirus exposure and HLA in healthy donors. A multiplex PCR was run with 60 Vbeta primers and 13 Jbeta primers. Clones were sequenced by immunoSEQ multiplex PCR, and TCRdb holds only the in-frame ones, with some missing. Among around 110,000 clones, about 80% were seen once, and the ten largest hold 4% to 5.5%. Input material: PBMCs. The receptor set was obtained from a man younger than 45 in good health and CMV-seropositive.

V usage is TRBV7-2 and J usage is TRBJ2-1; TRBD2 matches 8 bases. Unmatched junction bases numbered 5, after V lost 4 bases and J lost 6 bases. The CDR3 extends over 14 amino acids. Germline CDR1 reads SGHTA; CDR2 reads FQGNSA. Written as DNA, the CDR3 is TGTGCCAGCAGCTATTGGACTAGCAGCAATGAGCAGTTCTTC. It codes for CASSYWTSSNEQFF.

This sequence joins TRBV29-1 and TRBJ1-1, with TRBD1 matching over 8 bases. Germline lookup yields CDR1 SQVTM and CDR2 ANQGSEA. With 6 bases clipped from V and 8 bases from J, the junction kept 5 bases outside the gene matches. The CDR3 has 11 residues. CDR3 sequence (DNA): TGCAGCGTCGCTCGGACAGGGGAAGCTTTCTTT. Protein sequence: CSVARTGEAFF.

The chain links TRBV7-8 to TRBJ2-7, with 11 positions matching TRBD2. V lost 5 bases, J lost 5 bases, and 11 bases stayed unmatched. The germline V gene has CDR1 SGHVS and CDR2 FQNEAQ. The CDR3 runs 16 residues. The CDR3 coding sequence is TGTGCCAGCAGCGCGGGACTAGCGGCCAGAAGCCACGAGCAGTACTTC. It specifies CASSAGLAARSHEQYF.

The chain recombines TRBV7-9 with TRBJ2-2, with 13 bases that match TRBD2. The CDR3 totals 16 residues. V was pared by 5 bases and J by 4 bases, with 4 bases of the junction left unmatched. Per the germline V gene, CDR1 is SEHNR and CDR2 is FQNEAQ (reference sequence). The CDR3 spells CASSPRTSGGTGELFF. CDR3 bases: TGTGCCAGCAGCCCGCGGACTAGCGGGGGCACCGGGGAGCTGTTTTTT.

The rearrangement links TRBV9 to TRBJ2-5, with TRBD2 identical over 14 bases. V was pared by 5 bases and J by 4 bases, with 10 bases of the junction left unmatched. This CDR3 has 17 amino acids. From germline, CDR1 is SGDLS and CDR2 YYNGEE. CDR3 coding DNA: TGTGCCAGCAGTAGGGGACTAGCGGGAGTGGTAGGAGAGACCCAGTACTTC. Amino acid sequence: CASSRGLAGVVGETQYF.

In DNA form, the CDR3 reads TGCGCCAGCAGCCAAGATATCCTGGCTCCCTACGAGCAGTACTTC. Its protein is CASSQDILAPYEQYF. The genes are TRBV4-3 and TRBJ2-7; D gene unclear. The CDR3 is 15 residues long. Germline V gene lookup returns CDR1 LGHNA and CDR2 YSLEER. The germline V and J ends were trimmed by 0 bases and 2 bases, with 11 bases remaining between them.

This rearrangement joins TRBV10-3 to TRBJ2-7; D may be TRBD2 (5 bases). The CDR3 totals 14 residues. Per the germline V gene, CDR1 is ENHRY and CDR2 is SYGVKD. The ends were cut back, 7 bases at V and 1 base at J, with 14 bases in the middle. In DNA, the CDR3 is TGTGCCATCAAGGGTGAGGAGGAGTCCTACGAGCAGTACTTC. Amino acid sequence: CAIKGEEESYEQYF.

The J gene is TRBJ2-1, the V gene TRBV19; TRBD2 might be the D (6 bases). CDR1 and CDR2 (germline): LNHDA, SQIVND (reference sequence). This CDR3 is 11 amino acids long. Between the trimmed V and J ends, which lost 5 bases and 15 bases, there was a span of 14 bases. The CDR3 DNA follows: TGTGCCAGTAGTCCGGGCGGGATCCCGTTCTTC. It specifies CASSPGGIPFF.

The genes are TRBV9 and TRBJ1-1; 7 bases map to TRBD1. Germline V gene lookup returns CDR1 SGDLS and CDR2 YYNGEE. CDR3 length: 13 amino acids. V lost 4 bases, J lost 5 bases, and 5 bases stayed unmatched. CDR3 nucleotide sequence: TGTGCCAGCAGCATACAGGGGTGGACTGAAGCTTTCTTT. Amino acids: CASSIQGWTEAFF.

V and J are TRBV6-1 and TRBJ2-7; 8 nucleotides agree with TRBD2. This CDR3 has 18 residues. V was pared by 0 bases and J by 3 bases, with 13 bases of the junction left unmatched. In germline, CDR1 is MNHNS, CDR2 SASEGT. As DNA, the CDR3 is TGTGCCAGCAGTGAAGCGAAAACAAAACTAGCGGAACTCTACGAGCAGTACTTC. This gives the protein CASSEAKTKLAELYEQYF.

The chain carries TRBV5-1 and TRBJ1-1; 8 nucleotides match TRBD1. Germline V gene sequence: CDR1 SGHRS, CDR2 YFSETQ. The CDR3 length is 17 residues. Unmatched junction bases numbered 8, after V lost 1 base and J lost 0 bases. The CDR3 here is CASSLYVDREVNTEAFF. CDR3 nucleotide sequence: TGCGCCAGCAGCTTGTATGTGGACAGGGAAGTGAACACTGAAGCTTTCTTT. The full variable domain, its missing parts supplied by reference TRBV5-1 and TRBJ1-1, is KAGVTQTPRYLIKTRGQQVTLSCSPISGHRSVSWYQQTPGQGLQFLFEYFSETQRNKGNFPGRFSGRQFSNSRSEMNVSTLELGDSALYLCASSLYVDREVNTEAFFGQGTRLTVV.

The sample holds a few counts of this clone. The V call is TRBV11-2, the J call TRBJ2-1; 11 bases are a match to TRBD2. From germline, CDR1 is SGHAT and CDR2 FQNNGV. This CDR3 is built from 16 residues. V lost 4 bases, J lost 4 bases, and 6 bases stayed unmatched. The chain's CDR3 is CASSSPLAGVYNEQFF. The CDR3 nucleotides are TGTGCCAGCAGCTCCCCACTAGCGGGAGTATACAATGAGCAGTTCTTC.

This clone was detected a few times. The chain uses TRBV6-5 and TRBJ2-3; 10 bases align to TRBD2. The germline gives CDR1 MNHEY, CDR2 SVGAGI. There are 15 residues in the CDR3. V lost 4 bases, J lost 3 bases, and 4 bases stayed unmatched. Here the CDR3 reads CASSSGLAETDTQYF. In nucleotides, the CDR3 is TGTGCCAGCAGTTCCGGACTAGCGGAAACAGATACGCAGTATTTT.

DNA of the CDR3: TGCACCAGCAGCCCAATCCTACAGGGGTCCTATGGCTACACCTTC. This gives the protein CTSSPILQGSYGYTF. This chain joins TRBV1 and TRBJ1-2; the DNA was not used to check the table's D call, TRBD1. TRBV1 is tagged as a pseudogene. This CDR3 is 15 amino acids long.

CDR3 bases: TGTGCCAGCAGCTTAGTTATAGGAGGGCCAGGGGAGACCCAGTACTTC. It translates to CASSLVIGGPGETQYF. This sequence joins TRBV11-3 and TRBJ2-5; a weak D match, TRBD2 (6 bases). V dropped 1 base and J dropped 5 bases, with 17 bases sitting between them. The CDR3 consists of 16 residues. CDR1 and CDR2 from the germline V gene are SGHNT and YENEEA.

This clone came up a few times. The chain recombines TRBV19 with TRBJ2-7; 12 bases are shared with TRBD2. Germline V gene lookup returns CDR1 LNHDA and CDR2 SQIVND (reference sequence). This CDR3 contains 15 residues. The V gene end was trimmed by 5 bases and the J gene end by 4 bases; junction bases not matched to a gene: 6. CDR3 in DNA: TGTGCCAGTAGTTTCGGACTAGCGGGATTTTACGAGCAGTACTTC. It is translated as CASSFGLAGFYEQYF.

The chain combines TRBV28 with TRBJ1-1, with D possibly TRBD1 on 6 matching bases. CDR1 is MDHEN, CDR2 SYDVKM, per germline. CDR3 length: 15 amino acids. Deletions cut 8 bases from V and 5 bases from J, with 21 bases between. The DNA of the CDR3 is TGTGCCAGCCCGAAAACCCGAGGGGGGGCGACTGAAGCTTTCTTT. This sequence encodes CASPKTRGGATEAFF.

This chain links TRBV4-2 with TRBJ2-1; D not resolved. V gave up 0 bases and J gave up 3 bases, with 6 bases separating them. The CDR3 covers 14 residues. Germline lookup yields CDR1 LGHNA and CDR2 YNFKEQ. CDR3 loop: CASSQDIGYNEQFF. The CDR3 region has the DNA TGTGCCAGCAGCCAAGATATCGGCTACAATGAGCAGTTCTTC.

The rearrangement joins TRBV6-5 to TRBJ1-1; D not certain. There are 13 residues in the CDR3. V lost 3 bases to trimming and J lost 4 bases, with 9 bases between them. Germline loops: CDR1 MNHEY, CDR2 SVGAGI. The CDR3 here is CASSYGGPTEAFF. The CDR3 DNA reads TGTGCCAGCAGTTATGGAGGGCCCACTGAAGCTTTCTTT.

This CDR3 is CASSLGQGFRGSGANVLTF. The CDR3 DNA is TGTGCCAGCAGCCTCGGACAGGGGTTTCGAGGGTCTGGGGCCAACGTCCTGACTTTC. The chain carries TRBV7-2 and TRBJ2-6; 9 bases align to TRBD1. Trimming removed 5 bases from V and 1 base from J; junction bases left unmatched: 12. The V gene's germline CDR1 is SGHTA and CDR2 FQGNSA. The CDR3 is made up of 19 amino acids.

This chain connects TRBV29-1 to TRBJ2-2; TRBD1 aligns across 8 bases. Germline CDR1 is SQVTM and CDR2 is ANQGSEA. The trim removed 3 bases at V and 4 bases at J, leaving 4 bases unmatched. The CDR3 extends over 14 amino acids. The CDR3 DNA reads TGCAGCGTTGAGGGACAGGCGGGCACCGGGGAGCTGTTTTTT. It encodes CSVEGQAGTGELFF.

V is TRBV5-1 and J is TRBJ2-1; 11 bases are a match to TRBD2. Germline V lookup: CDR1 SGHRS, CDR2 YFSETQ. After removal of 2 bases from V and 9 bases from J, the junction contained 7 bases not matched to a gene. This CDR3 comprises 15 residues. Written as DNA, the CDR3 is TGCGCCAGCAGCTTTCTAGCGGGGGGCCTCAGTGAGCAGTTCTTC. This sequence encodes CASSFLAGGLSEQFF.

This chain joins TRBV9 and TRBJ2-1; 11 nucleotides agree with TRBD2. Trimming at V came to 0 bases and at J to 8 bases, leaving 4 bases not matched to a gene. This CDR3 contains 15 residues. CDR1 is SGDLS and CDR2 is YYNGEE in the germline V gene. The CDR3 region has the DNA TGTGCCAGCAGCGTAGCATCTAGCGGGAGGCATGAGCAGTTCTTC. This codes for CASSVASSGRHEQFF. The variable domain in full, completed from reference TRBV9 and TRBJ2-1, reads DSGVTQTPKHLITATGQRVTLRCSPRSGDLSVYWYQQSLDQGLQFLIQYYNGEERAKGNILERFSAQQFPDLHSELNLSSLELGDSALYFCASSVASSGRHEQFFGPGTRLTVL.

The J gene is TRBJ2-5, the V gene TRBV7-3; 12 bases line up with TRBD2. Germline V CDR1 and CDR2: SGHTA, FQGTGA. Unmatched junction bases numbered 8, after V lost 4 bases and J lost 5 bases. The CDR3 runs to 16 residues. In DNA, the CDR3 is TGTGCCAGCAGCTCCGGACTAGCGGGGTGGGGGGAGACCCAGTACTTC. Its translation: CASSSGLAGWGETQYF.

The CDR3 here is CASSLQVSGANVLTF. The CDR3 DNA follows: TGTGCCAGCAGCTTACAGGTCTCTGGGGCCAACGTCCTGACTTTC. V gene TRBV11-2 combines with J gene TRBJ2-6; D gene unclear. Trimming removed 2 bases at V and 0 bases at J, with 5 bases between. The CDR3 is 15 residues long. Per germline, CDR1 SGHAT and CDR2 FQNNGV.

This rearrangement joins TRBV19 to TRBJ2-7; TRBD2 aligns across 16 bases. The CDR3 has 18 residues. Looked up from germline, CDR1 is LNHDA and CDR2 is SQIVND (reference sequence). The V and J ends lost 10 bases and 6 bases, in that order; junction bases with no gene match: 18. For the CDR3, the DNA is TGTGCCACCCCCCCCGCGGGACTAGCGGGAGGGCCGATAAGCGAGCAGTACTTC. Translated, it gives CATPPAGLAGGPISEQYF. Full variable domain (remainder filled in from reference TRBV19 and TRBJ2-7): DGGITQSPKYLFRKEGQNVTLSCEQNLNHDAMYWYRQDPGQGLRLIYYSQIVNDFQKGDIAEGYSVSREKKESFPLTVTSAQKNPTAFYLCATPPAGLAGGPISEQYFGPGTRLTVT.

This clone was seen a handful of times. The gene calls are TRBV9 and TRBJ2-7; 12 bases agree with TRBD2. Germline values: CDR1 SGDLS, CDR2 YYNGEE. The V gene end was trimmed by 0 bases and the J gene end by 0 bases; junction bases not matched to a gene: 7. This CDR3 spans 18 amino acids. The CDR3 spells CASSVGSGLAGLSYEQYF. CDR3 DNA: TGTGCCAGCAGCGTAGGGTCCGGACTAGCGGGACTCTCCTACGAGCAGTACTTC.

This clone was counted only a few times. V is TRBV7-6 and J is TRBJ1-3, with TRBD1 identical over 7 bases. The V gene end was trimmed by 1 base and the J gene end by 0 bases; junction bases not matched to a gene: 9. Germline V gene sequence: CDR1 SGHVS, CDR2 FNYEAQ. The CDR3 sequence is 18 residues long. The CDR3 DNA reads TGTGCCAGCAGCTTAGGGGGACAGCCTACCTACTCTGGAAACACCATATATTTT. This gives the protein CASSLGGQPTYSGNTIYF.